This record concerns one T cell receptor (beta chain) sequence. No antigen is known for it. This table comes from immunoSEQ multiplex PCR, and its TCRdb copy is limited to in-frame clones, with some not included. The table has over 100,000 clones, roughly nine tenths seen once. The sample is drawn from a study of T cell responses to AZD1222 COVID-19 vaccine. Germline V gives CDR1 MDHEN, CDR2 SYDVKM. The ends were cut back, 3 bases at V and 7 bases at J, with 9 bases in the middle. The CDR3 runs to 12 residues. Study-level results: Nearly half of spike-specific TCRs reportedly target variant regions that are unmutated in the B.1.351 and B.1.1.7 variants.

The material sequenced was peripheral blood, taken on day 0 of AZD1222 vaccination. The V gene is TRBV28, the J gene TRBJ1-2; D is unclear. The TCR comes from an adult in good health. CDR3 sequence (DNA): TGTGCCAGCAGTTTTATCTCTTTTGGCTACACCTTC. Protein product: CASSFISFGYTF.